Below are 18 T cell receptor beta chains sequenced from a single sample in a study of blood T cell repertoires in COVID-19. The assay was immunoSEQ multiplex PCR, and TCRdb's table has in-frame clones only and misses some. The sample holds around 250,000 clones; 70% to 90% are singletons and the top ten take 3%. Material: peripheral blood. The origin of the receptors is a woman aged 30 to 39 with active or convalescent COVID-19.

The chain carries TRBV5-1 and TRBJ1-1; 7 bases fit TRBD1. Looked up from germline, CDR1 is SGHRS and CDR2 is YFSETQ. V was clipped by 4 bases and J by 8 bases; unmatched bases: 14. The CDR3 has 15 amino acids. The CDR3 loop reads CASSLNPLQGGEAFF. The CDR3 DNA follows: TGCGCCAGCAGCCTAAACCCTCTGCAAGGGGGCGAAGCTTTCTTT.

This sequence joins TRBV29-1 and TRBJ1-6; the match to TRBD1 covers 7 bases. The V gene end was trimmed by 6 bases and the J gene end by 4 bases; junction bases not matched to a gene: 9. The germline CDR1 and CDR2 sequences are SQVTM and ANQGSEA. CDR3 length: 15 amino acids. In nucleotides, the CDR3 is TGCAGCGTCCTGACCGGGACAGATTATAATTCACCCCTCCACTTT. Its translation: CSVLTGTDYNSPLHF.

V usage is TRBV19 and J usage is TRBJ2-3; 10 positions agree with TRBD2. Germline V gives CDR1 LNHDA, CDR2 SQIVND (reference sequence). CDR3 size: 15 residues. V was pared by 4 bases and J by 7 bases, with 8 bases of the junction left unmatched. The CDR3 DNA reads as TGTGCCAGTAGTACGAGCGGGGGGGTCAGGAATACGCAGTATTTT. The encoded protein is CASSTSGGVRNTQYF. Using reference TRBV19 and TRBJ2-3 for the parts outside the CDR3, the full variable domain is DGGITQSPKYLFRKEGQNVTLSCEQNLNHDAMYWYRQDPGQGLRLIYYSQIVNDFQKGDIAEGYSVSREKKESFPLTVTSAQKNPTAFYLCASSTSGGVRNTQYFGPGTRLTVL.

This clone was counted between two and nine times. The rearrangement uses TRBV27 and TRBJ2-5; 7 bases are shared with TRBD1. The CDR3 is 15 residues long. The V segment lost 8 bases and the J segment 5 bases; nucleotides outside the gene matches: 14. Germline loops: CDR1 MNHEY, CDR2 SMNVEV (reference sequence). CDR3 DNA: TGTGCCAGCCGCCCCAGGGACAGAGACGGGGAGACCCAGTACTTC. It translates to CASRPRDRDGETQYF.

This chain joins TRBV6-2 or TRBV6-3 and TRBJ2-3; 11 bases match TRBD2. V lost 0 bases to trimming and J lost 4 bases; unmatched junction nucleotides: 18. The V gene's germline CDR1 is MNHEY and CDR2 SVGEGT. CDR3 length: 21 residues. Here the CDR3 DNA reads TGTGCCAGCAGTTACTCGAGATCAACTAGCGGGGGCCCGAGGAGGGCAGATACGCAGTATTTT. Translation gives CASSYSRSTSGGPRRADTQYF.

V usage is TRBV2 and J usage is TRBJ2-1, with D hard to call. This CDR3 is built from 13 residues. Germline CDR1 reads SNHLY; CDR2 reads FYNNEI. Trimming left V 9 bases short and J 3 bases short, with 12 bases between. The CDR3 DNA reads TGTGCCAGTTCCTTGGCCAGCTACAATGAGCAGTTCTTC. Its protein product is CASSLASYNEQFF.

The CDR3 protein is CASRLGLNGNSPLHF. The CDR3, as DNA: TGCGCCAGCAGGCTAGGACTGAATGGTAATTCACCCCTCCACTTT. This sequence joins TRBV4-1 and TRBJ1-6; D is undetermined. Germline CDR1 reads MGHRA; CDR2 reads YSYEKL. V dropped 6 bases and J dropped 6 bases, with 15 bases sitting between them. There are 15 residues in the CDR3.

The chain is built from TRBV12-3 or TRBV12-4 and TRBJ2-1, with D unclear. The V end was cut by 3 bases, the J end by 4 bases, with 7 bases between. The CDR3 is 13 amino acids. The CDR3 nucleotides read TGTGCCAGCAGTTTCCAGATATACAATGAGCAGTTCTTC. Translated, it gives CASSFQIYNEQFF.

The chain joins TRBV4-3 to TRBJ1-1, with 11 bases matching TRBD1. Looked up from germline, CDR1 is LGHNA and CDR2 is YSLEER. The CDR3 sequence is 16 residues long. V lost 4 bases and J lost 3; bases outside the gene matches: 7. The CDR3 reads CASSLGTGGRYTEAFF. CDR3 DNA: TGCGCCAGCAGCCTCGGGACAGGGGGTAGGTACACTGAAGCTTTCTTT.

The CDR3 loop reads CASSSFSRGGTQPQHF. CDR3 nucleotides: TGTGCCAGCAGCTCCTTTTCCCGGGGGGGCACTCAGCCCCAGCATTTT. This sequence joins TRBV7-3 and TRBJ1-5; D may be TRBD1 (6 bases). The CDR3 has 16 amino acids. Germline V gives CDR1 SGHTA, CDR2 FQGTGA. V dropped 4 bases and J dropped 6 bases, with 19 bases sitting between them.

This clone was seen only once. This sequence joins TRBV19 and TRBJ2-7; 7 bases line up with TRBD1. Losses at the gene ends were 3 bases for V and 0 bases for J; bases not matched to a gene: 2. This CDR3 has 14 amino acids. Looked up from germline, CDR1 is LNHDA and CDR2 is SQIVND (reference sequence). CDR3 amino acids: CASSMAGGSYEQYF. CDR3 bases: TGTGCCAGTAGTATGGCAGGGGGCTCCTACGAGCAGTACTTC.

This clone has a single count. The chain employs TRBV15 and TRBJ2-3; D perhaps matches TRBD2 (6 bases). CDR3 length: 16 amino acids. Trimming shortened V by 3 bases and J by 8 bases, and 21 bases separated the two germline ends. Germline V lookup: CDR1 LNHNV, CDR2 YYDKDF (reference sequence). The CDR3 DNA is TGTGCCACCAGCAGCGGGACTTTCAGAAAGACCGGTACGCAGTATTTT. Protein sequence: CATSSGTFRKTGTQYF.

This sequence joins TRBV7-9 and TRBJ2-1; 15 positions match TRBD2. The junction had 13 bases not matched to a gene; V was cut back by 5 bases and J by 5 bases. The CDR3 sequence is 19 residues long. Germline CDR1 SEHNR, CDR2 FQNEAQ (reference sequence). CDR3 in amino acids: CASSTPGTSGGMWNNEQFF. CDR3 DNA sequence: TGTGCCAGCAGCACACCCGGGACTAGCGGGGGGATGTGGAACAATGAGCAGTTCTTC.

The CDR3 sequence is CASSSGPRREETQYF. CDR3 nucleotide sequence: TGTGCCAGCAGCTCCGGGCCCCGGCGGGAAGAGACCCAGTACTTC. The gene calls are TRBV7-3 and TRBJ2-5, with a tentative D call TRBD2 (5 bases). Trimming pared 4 bases from V and 3 bases from J, leaving 15 bases between. The length of the CDR3 is 15 residues. Germline-derived CDR1 and CDR2 are SGHTA and FQGTGA.

This chain connects TRBV28 to TRBJ2-7, with D maybe TRBD1 (6 bases). CDR3 length: 15 amino acids. The V gene lost 5 bases and the J gene lost 4 bases, with 18 bases spanning the gap. The germline CDR1 and CDR2 sequences are MDHEN and SYDVKM. The CDR3 nucleotides read TGTGCCAGCAGTCCAATTACAGGGATAGGATACGAGCAGTACTTC. It translates to CASSPITGIGYEQYF.

The V gene is TRBV27, the J gene TRBJ2-2; 7 bases are shared with TRBD2. J gave up 7 bases and V 3 bases, and 11 bases lay outside the gene matches. This CDR3 is 16 amino acids long. Looked up from germline, CDR1 is MNHEY and CDR2 is SMNVEV (reference sequence). The CDR3 sequence: CASSFFAGDSGGELFF. CDR3 DNA: TGTGCCAGCAGTTTCTTCGCGGGGGATTCGGGCGGGGAGCTGTTTTTT.

The chain carries TRBV29-1 and TRBJ2-5, with D possibly matching TRBD2 (7 bases). The V gene lost 2 bases and the J gene lost 5 bases, with 18 bases spanning the gap. CDR3 length: 15 amino acids. Germline V gene data show CDR1 as SQVTM and CDR2 as ANQGSEA. For the CDR3, the DNA is TGCAGCGTTGAACGGGGGGCAAATCAACGGGAGACCCAGTACTTC. It is translated as CSVERGANQRETQYF.

The chain employs TRBV5-4 and TRBJ2-1; 12 positions match TRBD2. The CDR3 loop spans 18 amino acids. After removal of 4 bases from V and 2 bases from J, the junction contained 10 bases not matched to a gene. Germline-derived CDR1 and CDR2 are SGHNT and YYREEE (reference sequence). DNA of the CDR3: TGTGCCAGCAGCCCGGGACTAGCGGGCTCAACACCCTACAATGAGCAGTTCTTC. It is translated as CASSPGLAGSTPYNEQFF.